The TCR beta chain under discussion was sequenced for a study of T cell responses to AZD1222 COVID-19 vaccine. Pooled together were second doses at about 4 or about 12 weeks. To note about this clone: Its target is unknown.

Study results and caveats: Sampling that yielded the repertoires occurred only after the peak T cell response. Baseline antibody screening turned up just 6 or 7 seropositive AZD1222 recipients. Clonal diversity was possibly underestimated; the donors were predominantly white British and more often female.

CDR3 size: 16 residues. Trimming removed 4 bases from V and 0 bases from J, with 13 bases in between. Germline V CDR1 and CDR2: SNHLY, FYNNEI. TCRdb keeps only in-frame clones here, not all; method: immunoSEQ multiplex PCR. The sample has around 190,000 clones, just over 85% seen once. V gene TRBV2 combines with J gene TRBJ2-4; D gene unclear. This material consisted of peripheral blood, taken 28 days after the second AZD1222 dose. The sequence was obtained from an adult who received the AZD1222 COVID-19 vaccine. The CDR3 DNA reads TGTGCCAGCAGTGGAATAATGGTAATAGCCAAAAACATTCAGTACTTC. It specifies CASSGIMVIAKNIQYF.